The text below deals with one T cell receptor beta chain. No antigen is known for it. The data were obtained in a study of T cell responses to AZD1222 COVID-19 vaccine. Study-wide results and limits: Seropositive status at baseline applied to only a handful of AZD1222 recipients. As reported, nearly half of all spike-specific TCRs target variant regions that are unmutated. Mapped onto spike, vaccine-associated CD4 TCRs spanned it and were dominant at 160-218 and 743-854. Donors were largely white British and mainly female; clonal diversity was possibly underestimated.

The assay was immunoSEQ multiplex PCR, and TCRdb's table has in-frame clones only and misses some. Seen here are under 130,000 clones, around 96% observed once, and the top ten hold approximately 2.2%. Looked up from germline, CDR1 is SQVTM and CDR2 is ANQGSEA. This CDR3 region has 13 residues. The V end lost 2 bases, the J end lost 0 bases, and 5 bases lay between the germline ends. The J gene is TRBJ1-3, the V gene TRBV29-1, with D uncertain. The sample consisted of peripheral blood, taken on day 0 of AZD1222 vaccination. This TCR was sampled from an adult in good health. This CDR3 reads CSVEPNSGNTIYF. In DNA, the CDR3 is TGCAGCGTTGAACCCAACTCTGGAAACACCATATATTTT.